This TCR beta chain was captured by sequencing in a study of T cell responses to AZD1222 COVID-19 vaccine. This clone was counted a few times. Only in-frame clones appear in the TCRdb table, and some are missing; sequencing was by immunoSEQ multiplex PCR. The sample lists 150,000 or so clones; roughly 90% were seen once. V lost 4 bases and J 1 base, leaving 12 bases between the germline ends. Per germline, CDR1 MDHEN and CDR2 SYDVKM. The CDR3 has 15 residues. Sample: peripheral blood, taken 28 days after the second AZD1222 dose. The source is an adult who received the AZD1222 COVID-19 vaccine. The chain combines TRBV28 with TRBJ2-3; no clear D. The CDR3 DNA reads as TGTGCCAGCAGTTCTGGGGTTCTAGGCACAGATACGCAGTATTTT. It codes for CASSSGVLGTDTQYF.